This TCR beta chain is drawn from a study of OX40 agonist ivuxolimab in advanced cancers. Looking at the study overall: A partial response was reached by three patients: one with hepatocellular carcinoma and two with cutaneous melanoma.

This clone was found a few times. Only in-frame clones appear in the TCRdb table, and some are missing; sequencing was by immunoSEQ multiplex PCR. The sample consists of roughly 76,000 clones, 88% of them appearing once. The CDR3 loop spans 13 amino acids. V was pared by 5 bases and J by 6 bases, with 3 bases of the junction left unmatched. CDR1 and CDR2 (germline): SGHAT, FQNNGV. The V gene is TRBV11-2, the J gene TRBJ2-1; the match to TRBD1 covers 8 bases. This material consisted of CD4+ or CD8+ T cells sorted from blood, taken in a trial of the OX40 agonist ivuxolimab. This receptor was taken from an adult with an advanced solid tumor such as melanoma, head and neck, liver or kidney cancer. CDR3 residues: CASSQTGANEQFF. In DNA, the CDR3 is TGTGCCAGCAGCCAGACAGGGGCCAATGAGCAGTTCTTC.